This entry is about one TCR beta chain. These data originate in a study of CXCR3-negative and CXCR3-positive naive CD8 T cells. Researchers prepared the TRB cDNA libraries using 5' RACE with UMI labels. TCRdb reprocessed the 5' RACE reads; each CDR3 protein has one entry and no DNA is given. The sample features about 40,000 distinct CDR3 sequences, with over 8.5% in its top ten. Germline CDR1 is SQVTM and CDR2 is ANQGSEA. This CDR3 is built from 17 residues. The sequence was obtained from a human donor in good health. Some clones in this sample may be carry-over from other donors' samples. The gene calls are TRBV29-1 and TRBJ1-5; as DNA is missing, the TRBD1 call by TCRdb cannot be tested. Material for sequencing was memory CD8+ T cells from blood. This CDR3 is CSVEDGEEPRGPLTQHF.